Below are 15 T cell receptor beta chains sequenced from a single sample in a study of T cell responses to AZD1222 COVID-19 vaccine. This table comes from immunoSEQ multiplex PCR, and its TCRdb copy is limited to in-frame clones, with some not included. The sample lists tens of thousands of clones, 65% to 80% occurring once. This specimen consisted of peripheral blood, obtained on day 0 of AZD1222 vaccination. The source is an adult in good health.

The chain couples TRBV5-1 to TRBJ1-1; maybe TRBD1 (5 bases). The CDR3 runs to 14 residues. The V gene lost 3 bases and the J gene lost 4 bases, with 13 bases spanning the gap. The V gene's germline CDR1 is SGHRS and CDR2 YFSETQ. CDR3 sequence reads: CASSSPQGPTEAFF. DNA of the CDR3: TGCGCCAGCAGCTCCCCTCAGGGTCCCACTGAAGCTTTCTTT.

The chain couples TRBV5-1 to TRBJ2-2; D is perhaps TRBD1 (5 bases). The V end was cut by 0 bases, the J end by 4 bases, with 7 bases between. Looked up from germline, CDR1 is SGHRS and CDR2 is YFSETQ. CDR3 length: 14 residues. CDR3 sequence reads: CASSLAGSTGELFF. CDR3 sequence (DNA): TGCGCCAGCAGCTTGGCAGGGTCCACCGGGGAGCTGTTTTTT.

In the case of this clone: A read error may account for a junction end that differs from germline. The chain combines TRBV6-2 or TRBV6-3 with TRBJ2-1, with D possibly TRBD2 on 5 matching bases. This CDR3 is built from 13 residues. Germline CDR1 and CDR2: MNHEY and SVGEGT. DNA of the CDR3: TGTGCCAGCAGTGACTCTAGCTACGATGAGCAGTTCTTC. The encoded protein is CASSDSSYDEQFF.

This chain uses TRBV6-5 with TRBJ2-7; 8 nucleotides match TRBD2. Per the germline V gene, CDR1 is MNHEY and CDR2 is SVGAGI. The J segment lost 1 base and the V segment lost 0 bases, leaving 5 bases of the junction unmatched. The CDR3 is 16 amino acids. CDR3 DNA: TGTGCCAGCAGTTACTCAAGTAGCGGGATATCCTACGAGCAGTACTTC. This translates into CASSYSSSGISYEQYF.

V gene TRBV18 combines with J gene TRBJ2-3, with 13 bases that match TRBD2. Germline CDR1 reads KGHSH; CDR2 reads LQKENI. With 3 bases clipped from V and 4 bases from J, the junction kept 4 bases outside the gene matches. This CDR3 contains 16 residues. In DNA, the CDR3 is TGTGCCAGCTCACCGCGGACTAGCGGGGGAGCAGATACGCAGTATTTT. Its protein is CASSPRTSGGADTQYF.

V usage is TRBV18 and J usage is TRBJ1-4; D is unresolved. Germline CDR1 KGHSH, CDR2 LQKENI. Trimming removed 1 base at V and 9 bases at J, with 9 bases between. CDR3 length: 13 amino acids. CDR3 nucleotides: TGTGCCAGCTCACCACAGGGTGAGAAAAAACTGTTTTTT. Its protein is CASSPQGEKKLFF.

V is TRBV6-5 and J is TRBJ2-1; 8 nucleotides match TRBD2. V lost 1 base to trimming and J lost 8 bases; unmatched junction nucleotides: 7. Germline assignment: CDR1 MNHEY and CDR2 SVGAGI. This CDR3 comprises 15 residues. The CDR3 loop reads CASSYFGGARDEQFF. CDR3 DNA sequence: TGTGCCAGCAGTTACTTCGGGGGGGCCAGGGATGAGCAGTTCTTC.

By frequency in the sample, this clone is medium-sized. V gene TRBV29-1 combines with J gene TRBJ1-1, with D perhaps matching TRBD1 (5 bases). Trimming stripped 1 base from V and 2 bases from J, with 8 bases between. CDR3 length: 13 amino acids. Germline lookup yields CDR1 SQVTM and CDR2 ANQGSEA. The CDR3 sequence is CSVEGQINTEAFF. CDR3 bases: TGCAGCGTTGAAGGACAGATCAACACTGAAGCTTTCTTT.

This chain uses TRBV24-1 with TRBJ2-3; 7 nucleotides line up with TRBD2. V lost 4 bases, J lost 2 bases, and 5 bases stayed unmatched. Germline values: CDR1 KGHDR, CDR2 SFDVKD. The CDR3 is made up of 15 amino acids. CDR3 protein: CATSDPGDYTDTQYF. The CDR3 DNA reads TGTGCCACCAGTGACCCCGGGGACTACACAGATACGCAGTATTTT.

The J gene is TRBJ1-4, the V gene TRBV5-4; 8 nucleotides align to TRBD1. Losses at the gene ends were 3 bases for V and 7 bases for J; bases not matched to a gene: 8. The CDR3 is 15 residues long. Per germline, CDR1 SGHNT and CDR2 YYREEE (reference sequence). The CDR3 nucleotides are TGTGCCAGCAGCTCAGCAGGGGGCGAGGGTGAAAAACTGTTTTTT. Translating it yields CASSSAGGEGEKLFF.

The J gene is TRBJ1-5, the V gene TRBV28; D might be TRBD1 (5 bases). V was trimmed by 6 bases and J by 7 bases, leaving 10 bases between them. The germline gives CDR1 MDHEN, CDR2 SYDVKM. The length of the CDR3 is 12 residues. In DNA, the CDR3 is TGTGCCAGCAGGCAGGGTGACCAGCCCCAGCATTTT. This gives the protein CASRQGDQPQHF.

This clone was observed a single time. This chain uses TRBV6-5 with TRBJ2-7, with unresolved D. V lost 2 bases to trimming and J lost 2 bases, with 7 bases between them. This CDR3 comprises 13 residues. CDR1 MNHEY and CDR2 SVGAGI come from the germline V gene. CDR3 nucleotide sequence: TGTGCCAGCAGTTACGGCAGAGCCTACGAGCAGTACTTC. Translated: CASSYGRAYEQYF.

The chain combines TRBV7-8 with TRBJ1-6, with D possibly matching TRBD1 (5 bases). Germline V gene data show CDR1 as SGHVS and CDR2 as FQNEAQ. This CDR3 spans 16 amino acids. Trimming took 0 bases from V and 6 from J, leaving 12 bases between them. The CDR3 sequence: CASSLADGGGNSPLHF. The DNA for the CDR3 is TGTGCCAGCAGCTTAGCGGACGGGGGGGGTAATTCACCCCTCCACTTT.

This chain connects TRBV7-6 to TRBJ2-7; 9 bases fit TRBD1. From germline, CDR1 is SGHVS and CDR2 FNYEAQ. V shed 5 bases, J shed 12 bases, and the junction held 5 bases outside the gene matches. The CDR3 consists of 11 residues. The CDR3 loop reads CASSGQGILYF. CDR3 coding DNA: TGTGCCAGCAGCGGACAGGGGATACTGTACTTC.

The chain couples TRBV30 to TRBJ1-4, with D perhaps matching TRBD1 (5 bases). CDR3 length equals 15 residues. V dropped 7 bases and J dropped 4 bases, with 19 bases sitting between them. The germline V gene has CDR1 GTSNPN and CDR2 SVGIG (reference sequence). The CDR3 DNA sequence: TGTGCCTTGCGTGGGGGACGAGGGGATAATGAAAAACTGTTTTTT. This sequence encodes CALRGGRGDNEKLFF.